Presented here are 21 T cell receptor beta chains from one specimen sequenced in a study of spatial heterogeneity in lung cancer. These receptors have no identified antigens. Time point given: sample taken at primary tumor resection. Study-level findings and limits: It was found that expanded intratumoral alpha and beta TCR counts tracked tumor mutation counts.

In TCRdb, the 5' RACE reads were re-called with MiXCR into one record per CDR3 protein. This sample has around 10,000 distinct CDR3 sequences, with 6% to 6.5% found just once. The sample in question was lung tumor tissue, obtained at surgery. These receptors were taken from a female donor with early-stage non-small cell lung cancer.

This clonotype was seen more than once but under ten times. This sequence joins TRBV27 and TRBJ1-6; weak D call: TRBD1 (5 bases). V was clipped by 7 bases and J by 15 bases, with 16 bases between them. Germline CDR1 MNHEY, CDR2 SMNVEV (reference sequence). The CDR3 is made up of 12 amino acids. The CDR3 DNA reads as TGTGCCAGCACGAACCCCCCAGGGAACCTCCACTTT. Translated, it gives CASTNPPGNLHF.

This chain joins TRBV7-2 and TRBJ2-5; D is ambiguous. Looked up from germline, CDR1 is SGHTA and CDR2 is FQGNSA. This CDR3 contains 16 residues. Trimming left V 1 base short and J 2 bases short, with 14 bases between. This CDR3 reads CASSLVYTGWQETQYF. CDR3 in DNA: TGTGCCAGCAGCTTAGTCTACACCGGGTGGCAAGAGACCCAGTACTTC.

This clonotype was detected many times. This chain links TRBV28 with TRBJ2-7; D unresolved. The CDR3 extends over 14 amino acids. Deletions cut 4 bases from V and 0 bases from J, with 10 bases between. Germline-derived CDR1 and CDR2 are MDHEN and SYDVKM. The CDR3 loop reads CASSSPHNSYEQYV. The CDR3 DNA is TGTGCCAGCAGTTCGCCACATAACTCCTACGAGCAGTACGTC.

V is TRBV7-8 and J is TRBJ2-1, with D maybe TRBD2 (7 bases). The CDR3 spans 16 residues. Trimming pared 2 bases from V and 12 bases from J, leaving 23 bases between. Germline CDR1 and CDR2: SGHVS and FQNEAQ. CDR3 bases: TGTGCCAGCAGCTTACTGGGCGGGGGCGCCGTTTATGGGCAGTTCTTC. Its protein is CASSLLGGGAVYGQFF.

This clonotype has ten or more counts. J is TRBJ1-4 and V is TRBV7-9; D gene uncertain. The CDR3 is made up of 15 amino acids. Trimming removed 5 bases from V and 5 bases from J, with 15 bases in between. Germline CDR1 is SEHNR and CDR2 is FQNEAQ (reference sequence). In DNA, the CDR3 is TGTGCCAGCAGCCTCAGAGTTGAAAGGAATGAAAAACTGTTTTTT. It yields the protein CASSLRVERNEKLFF.

This clonotype has just a few counts. The V gene is TRBV4-3, the J gene TRBJ1-2, with D perhaps matching TRBD1 (5 bases). V was shortened by 0 bases and J by 6 bases, with 14 bases between the two germline ends. The V gene's germline CDR1 is LGHNA and CDR2 YSLEER. CDR3 length: 15 amino acids. In DNA, the CDR3 is TGCGCCAGCAGCCAAGACGGGACCCCGAGGGATGGCTACACCTTC. As protein: CASSQDGTPRDGYTF.

The table lists this clonotype with many counts. The rearrangement joins TRBV3-1 to TRBJ1-5, with D hard to call. The CDR3 has 14 amino acids. V gave up 4 bases and J gave up 1 base, with 8 bases separating them. Germline CDR1 is LGHDT and CDR2 is YNNKEL (reference sequence). CDR3 nucleotides: TGTGCCAGCAGCCCCCGACTAAGCAATCAGCCCCAGCATTTT. Protein product: CASSPRLSNQPQHF.

There are many counts of this clonotype. This chain joins TRBV7-2 and TRBJ1-2; D is perhaps TRBD1 (5 bases). Per germline, CDR1 SGHTA and CDR2 FQGNSA. The length of the CDR3 is 14 residues. V lost 5 bases to trimming and J lost 4 bases, with 14 bases between them. CDR3 sequence (DNA): TGTGCCAGCAGCCTTAAACAGGTTCCCTATGGCTACACCTTC. This codes for CASSLKQVPYGYTF.

The table lists this clonotype with a few counts. The V and J genes are TRBV10-3 and TRBJ1-5; TRBD1 aligns across 8 bases. The germline CDR1 and CDR2 sequences are ENHRY and SYGVKD. The CDR3 totals 14 residues. V lost 4 bases and J lost 5; bases outside the gene matches: 4. The CDR3 region is CAISATGGDQPQHF. The CDR3 DNA is TGTGCCATCAGTGCTACAGGGGGGGATCAGCCCCAGCATTTT.

This clonotype showed up just a few times. The chain combines TRBV11-3 with TRBJ2-1, with D possibly matching TRBD1 (5 bases). The CDR3 extends over 12 amino acids. Germline lookup yields CDR1 SGHNT and CDR2 YENEEA. The germline V and J ends were trimmed by 4 bases and 7 bases, with 8 bases remaining between them. CDR3 DNA: TGTGCCAGCAGCTCACAGGATAATGAGCAGTTCTTC. This translates into CASSSQDNEQFF.

This clonotype was counted only a few times. The chain links TRBV5-1 to TRBJ1-2; possible D gene TRBD1, 6 bases. Trimming left V 6 bases short and J 8 bases short, with 23 bases between. The CDR3 is 15 amino acids. From germline, CDR1 is SGHRS and CDR2 YFSETQ. DNA of the CDR3: TGCGCCAGCAACTCCATGGGGGCACAGGAGGGCGGCTACACCTTC. Its translation is CASNSMGAQEGGYTF.

This chain connects TRBV3-1 to TRBJ2-7; either TRBD1 or TRBD2 may fit D (5 bases each). Germline assignment: CDR1 LGHDT and CDR2 YNNKEL (reference sequence). The CDR3 loop spans 13 amino acids. V dropped 2 bases and J dropped 7 bases, with 12 bases sitting between them. CDR3 amino acids: CASSQRGPQEQYF. The CDR3 bases are TGTGCCAGCAGCCAACGGGGACCGCAGGAGCAGTACTTC.

The CDR3 bases are TGTGCCAGCAGATTAAGCTCCTACAATGAGCAGTTCTTC. This translates into CASRLSSYNEQFF. The genes are TRBV6-5 and TRBJ2-1; no clear D. The CDR3 runs to 13 residues. Trimming took off 6 bases at V and 0 bases at J, with 6 bases between the two ends. The germline V gene encodes CDR1 MNHEY and CDR2 SVGAGI.

This clonotype appeared many times. CDR3 DNA sequence: TGTGCCAGCAGTCCGACTGTAACCTCTCACGAGCAGTACTTC. This encodes CASSPTVTSHEQYF. The chain is built from TRBV12-3 or TRBV12-4 and TRBJ2-7; D gene ambiguous. V lost 5 bases and J lost 5, with 16 bases in between. This CDR3 has 14 residues.

The table lists this clonotype with many counts. The genes are TRBV12-3 or TRBV12-4 and TRBJ2-3, with unresolved D. The CDR3 loop spans 12 amino acids. Trimming shortened V by 1 base and J by 6 bases, and 5 bases separated the two germline ends. The CDR3 protein is CASSLGGDTQYF. For the CDR3, the DNA is TGTGCCAGCAGTTTAGGGGGTGATACGCAGTATTTT.

This clonotype was picked up many times. The chain has TRBV27 and TRBJ1-1, with D hard to call. V was trimmed by 5 bases and J by 1 base, leaving 11 bases between them. The CDR3 consists of 14 residues. Germline lookup yields CDR1 MNHEY and CDR2 SMNVEV (reference sequence). CDR3 in amino acids: CASSGWAQNTEAFF. For the CDR3, the DNA is TGTGCCAGCAGTGGGTGGGCTCAGAACACTGAAGCTTTCTTT.

There are many counts of this clonotype. This chain uses TRBV6-1 with TRBJ1-1, with TRBD1 matching 10 bases. Germline V gene lookup returns CDR1 MNHNS and CDR2 SASEGT. The CDR3 sequence is 14 residues long. Trimming cost V 4 bases and J 5 bases; bases outside gene matches: 4. CDR3 sequence (DNA): TGTGCCAGCAGTGCGACAGGGGGCTTGACTGAAGCTTTCTTT. It encodes CASSATGGLTEAFF.

This clonotype is categorized as medium-sized. The chain joins TRBV29-1 to TRBJ2-7; D is ambiguous. Trimming removed 3 bases from V and 5 bases from J, with 14 bases in between. This CDR3 spans 13 amino acids. Germline V gives CDR1 SQVTM, CDR2 ANQGSEA. The CDR3 DNA follows: TGCAGCGTTGATTTTGGCTTGGCGGACGAGCAGTACTTC. Its translation is CSVDFGLADEQYF.

This clonotype occurred a few times. The rearrangement links TRBV20-1 to TRBJ2-1; 10 nucleotides align to TRBD2. In germline, CDR1 is DFQATT, CDR2 SNEGSKA (reference sequence). The CDR3 consists of 14 residues. Germline trimming cut 5 bases from V and 5 bases from J; bases unmatched to any gene: 6. The CDR3 sequence: CSALSTSGNNEQFF. DNA for the CDR3: TGCAGTGCTTTATCCACTAGCGGGAACAATGAGCAGTTCTTC.

This sequence joins TRBV12-3 or TRBV12-4 and TRBJ1-5; possibly TRBD1 for D (5 bases). The CDR3 totals 14 residues. V was pared by 3 bases and J by 6 bases, with 12 bases between. CDR3 bases: TGTGCCAGCAGTTTGGAGGACAAGGGTCAGCCCCAGCATTTT. It translates to CASSLEDKGQPQHF.

This clonotype was observed a handful of times. The chain recombines TRBV7-2 with TRBJ2-7, with D perhaps matching TRBD1 or TRBD2 (6 bases each). Germline CDR1 is SGHTA and CDR2 is FQGNSA. V dropped 8 bases and J dropped 3 bases, with 17 bases sitting between them. There are 14 residues in the CDR3. The CDR3 loop reads CASRPGGPVYEQYF. The CDR3 DNA follows: TGTGCCAGCCGCCCCGGGGGCCCTGTCTACGAGCAGTACTTC.